The text below deals with one T cell receptor (beta chain). Method: immunoSEQ multiplex PCR; TCRdb's copy keeps in-frame clones and lacks some. Altogether 2 million to 2.5 million clones are present, just over 90% being singletons, with the ten largest covering 0.39%. V lost 0 bases and J lost 11, with 9 bases in between. The CDR3 covers 12 residues. Germline CDR1 is SGHDN and CDR2 is FVKESK. The data belong to a study of shared clonotypes between healthy human individuals. This clonotype was obtained from a man aged 18-30 years in good health. Some clones in this sample may be carry-over from other donors' samples. The V call is TRBV14, the J call TRBJ2-3, with D possibly TRBD2 on 5 matching bases. Specimen: naive CD4+ T cells from PBMCs. The subset is: CD45RA+ positively selected. The DNA for the CDR3 is TGTGCCAGCAGCCAAGATATGGGGAGGCAGTATTTT. It encodes CASSQDMGRQYF.